These 16 T cell receptor beta chains originate from one sample sequenced in a study of T cell changes during pregnancy in multiple sclerosis. The data were produced by immunoSEQ multiplex PCR, yet TCRdb's version contains in-frame clones alone and is incomplete. The sample lists about 40,000 clones, around 90% occurring once. Sequences were derived from CD4+ T cells from peripheral blood mononuclear cells, sampled in the third trimester of pregnancy. The receptors derive from a female donor with multiple sclerosis, enrolled in a pregnancy study.

The rearrangement links TRBV7-7 to TRBJ2-3; tentative D call: TRBD2 (6 bases). The CDR3 sequence is 17 residues long. The V and J ends lost 5 bases and 0 bases respectively, with 18 bases between them. Germline CDR1 reads SSHAT; CDR2 reads FNYEAQ (reference sequence). For the CDR3, the DNA is TGTGCCAGCAGCGCACAGCCTTGGAGCGGGAGCACAGATACGCAGTATTTT. This gives the protein CASSAQPWSGSTDTQYF. The full variable domain, completed using reference TRBV7-7 and TRBJ2-3, is GAGVSQSPRYKVTKRGQDVTLRCDPISSHATLYWYQQALGQGPEFLTYFNYEAQPDKSGLPSDRFSAERPEGSISTLTIQRTEQRDSAMYRCASSAQPWSGSTDTQYFGPGTRLTVL.

The rearrangement links TRBV14 to TRBJ2-7; possible D gene TRBD2, 6 bases. CDR3 length: 16 residues. Germline V gene data show CDR1 as SGHDN and CDR2 as FVKESK. Between the trimmed V and J ends, which lost 0 bases and 4 bases, there was a span of 16 bases. CDR3 residues: CASSQDQRLGGYEQYF. CDR3 sequence (DNA): TGTGCCAGCAGCCAAGATCAGCGCTTGGGGGGTTACGAGCAGTACTTC.

The rearrangement uses TRBV5-1 and TRBJ1-1, with D possibly matching TRBD1 (5 bases). CDR3 length: 14 amino acids. Germline lookup yields CDR1 SGHRS and CDR2 YFSETQ. Trimming took off 4 bases at V and 4 bases at J, with 14 bases between the two ends. CDR3 sequence (DNA): TGCGCCAGCAGCACGATAGGGGCTGCCACTGAAGCTTTCTTT. Translated: CASSTIGAATEAFF.

The chain links TRBV6-1 to TRBJ1-5; D possibly corresponds to TRBD1 (5 bases). Trimming cost V 0 bases and J 7 bases, with 7 bases left between them. Germline values: CDR1 MNHNS, CDR2 SASEGT. The CDR3 is made up of 13 amino acids. CDR3 sequence (DNA): TGTGCCAGCAGTGAAGCCAGGGCCCAGCCCCAGCATTTT. Protein product: CASSEARAQPQHF.

This clone showed up just once. This sequence joins TRBV30 and TRBJ1-2, with a possible D match to TRBD1 (5 bases). CDR1 is GTSNPN, CDR2 SVGIG, per germline (reference sequence). The CDR3 is made up of 14 amino acids. The V end lost 4 bases, the J end lost 2 bases, and 14 bases lay between the germline ends. CDR3 region: CAWISGRVNYGYTF. Written as DNA, the CDR3 is TGTGCCTGGATATCCGGCAGGGTGAACTATGGCTACACCTTC.

The CDR3 DNA sequence: TGTGCCAGTAGTATACCCCCGGCGGGTCAGCCCCAGCATTTT. Translated: CASSIPPAGQPQHF. This chain uses TRBV19 with TRBJ1-5; no clear D gene. Trimming took off 2 bases at V and 6 bases at J, with 11 bases between the two ends. The CDR3 covers 14 residues. Germline V gene data show CDR1 as LNHDA and CDR2 as SQIVND (reference sequence).

The chain carries TRBV7-8 and TRBJ1-2; 9 bases are a match to TRBD1. Looked up from germline, CDR1 is SGHVS and CDR2 is FQNEAQ. V trimming: 5 bases; J trimming: 4 bases; junction bases outside the gene matches: 8. The CDR3 contains 15 residues. The CDR3: CASSPGQGWTYGYTF. The CDR3, as DNA: TGTGCCAGCAGCCCCGGACAGGGGTGGACCTATGGCTACACCTTC.

The rearrangement uses TRBV5-1 and TRBJ2-7, with TRBD2 as a possible D gene (6 bases). Germline assignment: CDR1 SGHRS and CDR2 YFSETQ. The CDR3 consists of 13 residues. Trimming stripped 0 bases from V and 7 bases from J, with 11 bases between. CDR3 sequence (DNA): TGCGCCAGCAGCTTGGGCCCCGGGGGAGAGCAGTACTTC. The encoded protein is CASSLGPGGEQYF. Drawing the rest from reference TRBV5-1 and TRBJ2-7, the complete variable domain is KAGVTQTPRYLIKTRGQQVTLSCSPISGHRSVSWYQQTPGQGLQFLFEYFSETQRNKGNFPGRFSGRQFSNSRSEMNVSTLELGDSALYLCASSLGPGGEQYFGPGTRLTVT.

The chain joins TRBV27 to TRBJ2-7; the match to TRBD1 covers 8 bases. Germline CDR1 reads MNHEY; CDR2 reads SMNVEV (reference sequence). V was pared by 8 bases and J by 1 base, with 13 bases of the junction left unmatched. This CDR3 is 16 amino acids long. CDR3 in amino acids: CASHPRQGTLSYEQYF. The DNA of the CDR3 is TGTGCCAGCCACCCTCGACAGGGGACCTTGTCCTACGAGCAGTACTTC.

This rearrangement joins TRBV5-1 to TRBJ2-3, with 8 nucleotides matching TRBD1. The V gene's germline CDR1 is SGHRS and CDR2 YFSETQ. With 4 bases clipped from V and 2 bases from J, the junction kept 6 bases outside the gene matches. CDR3 length: 15 amino acids. The CDR3 region is CASSLRGLYTDTQYF. The CDR3 DNA reads as TGCGCCAGCAGCCTCAGGGGGCTTTACACAGATACGCAGTATTTT.

V gene TRBV5-6 combines with J gene TRBJ2-3; a possible D gene is TRBD1 (6 bases). This CDR3 comprises 15 residues. In germline, CDR1 is SGHDT, CDR2 YYEEEE. V lost 2 bases, J lost 2 bases, and 12 bases lay in between. The CDR3 nucleotides read TGTGCCAGCAGCTTAGGTAACAGGGACACAGATACGCAGTATTTT. Amino acids: CASSLGNRDTDTQYF.

A remark on this clone: Different DNA sequences within this sample yield the same CDR3. The J gene is TRBJ2-3, the V gene TRBV5-8, with a possible D match to TRBD2 (6 bases). There are 15 residues in the CDR3. Germline V gene sequence: CDR1 SGHTS, CDR2 YDEGEE. The CDR3 sequence: CASGGGWTEADTQYF. Here the CDR3 DNA reads TGTGCTAGCGGAGGAGGGTGGACCGAGGCAGATACGCAGTATTTT.

The rearrangement joins TRBV5-1 to TRBJ2-3; the match to TRBD2 covers 11 bases. J lost 0 bases, V lost 0 bases, and 3 bases had no gene match. Germline loops: CDR1 SGHRS, CDR2 YFSETQ. The CDR3 totals 17 residues. The CDR3 sequence: CASSLATSGMSTDTQYF. The CDR3 DNA is TGCGCCAGCAGCTTGGCGACTAGCGGGATGAGCACAGATACGCAGTATTTT.

The J gene is TRBJ2-7, the V gene TRBV7-8; D possibly corresponds to TRBD1 (6 bases). V lost 6 bases to trimming and J lost 4 bases, with 19 bases between them. The CDR3 has 15 residues. Per the germline V gene, CDR1 is SGHVS and CDR2 is FQNEAQ. CDR3 in DNA: TGTGCCAGCAGTCCAGGGGCGGGTAGGATGTACGAGCAGTACTTC. It is translated as CASSPGAGRMYEQYF. Full variable domain (remainder filled in from reference TRBV7-8 and TRBJ2-7): GAGVSQSPRYKVAKRGQDVALRCDPISGHVSLFWYQQALGQGPEFLTYFQNEAQLDKSGLPSDRFFAERPEGSVSTLKIQRTQQEDSAVYLCASSPGAGRMYEQYFGPGTRLTVT.

This clone was seen only a few times. The chain employs TRBV18 and TRBJ1-1, with D possibly TRBD1 on 5 matching bases. Germline assignment: CDR1 KGHSH and CDR2 LQKENI. V lost 2 bases, J lost 5 bases, and 12 bases lay in between. The CDR3 loop spans 14 amino acids. The CDR3 region is CASSPNGGGTEAFF. CDR3 bases: TGTGCCAGCTCACCAAACGGGGGGGGGACTGAAGCTTTCTTT.

This chain connects TRBV5-6 to TRBJ1-1, with 7 bases matching TRBD1. Germline CDR1 and CDR2: SGHDT and YYEEEE. CDR3 length: 14 residues. V trimming: 5 bases; J trimming: 1 base; junction bases outside the gene matches: 5. The CDR3 nucleotides are TGTGCCAGCAGTAGGGACAGAAAGAACACTGAAGCTTTCTTT. This sequence encodes CASSRDRKNTEAFF.